Below, 5 T cell receptor beta chains from the same sample are listed, as sequenced in a study of cytomegalovirus exposure and HLA in healthy donors. It was with 60 Vbeta and 13 Jbeta primers that the PCR ran. Libraries were prepared by immunoSEQ multiplex PCR; TCRdb keeps only in-frame clonotypes and omits some of them. The sample has around 90,000 clones, roughly 84% seen once. The sample taken for sequencing was PBMCs. The source is a man under 40 in good health and CMV-seronegative.

J is TRBJ1-1 and V is TRBV30; possible D gene TRBD1, 6 bases. Trimming removed 7 bases at V and 1 base at J, with 13 bases between. The CDR3 is made up of 13 amino acids. Germline assignment: CDR1 GTSNPN and CDR2 SVGIG (reference sequence). As DNA, the CDR3 is TGTGCCTCCTACAGGGATTGGAACACTGAAGCTTTCTTT. Translation: CASYRDWNTEAFF.

The chain uses TRBV12-5 and TRBJ1-1; a possible D gene is TRBD1 (5 bases). Germline assignment: CDR1 LGHNT and CDR2 FRNRAP. CDR3 length equals 13 residues. Trimming left V 4 bases short and J 8 bases short, with 14 bases between. CDR3 nucleotides: TGTGCTAGTGGTTCTCAGGGCCCAGGGGAAGCTTTCTTT. Its protein is CASGSQGPGEAFF. Full variable domain (remainder filled in from reference TRBV12-5 and TRBJ1-1): DARVTQTPRHKVTEMGQEVTMRCQPILGHNTVFWYRQTMMQGLELLAYFRNRAPLDDSGMPKDRFSAEMPDATLATLKIQPSEPRDSAVYFCASGSQGPGEAFFGQGTRLTVV.

V gene TRBV28 combines with J gene TRBJ1-5, with D unresolved. Looked up from germline, CDR1 is MDHEN and CDR2 is SYDVKM. The V end lost 5 bases, the J end lost 3 bases, and 14 bases lay between the germline ends. The CDR3 is 15 residues long. CDR3 nucleotides: TGTGCCAGCAGTAAGTCCTCCGCGGCCAATCAGCCCCAGCATTTT. Translation: CASSKSSAANQPQHF. Full variable domain (rest looked up from reference TRBV28 and TRBJ1-5): DVKVTQSSRYLVKRTGEKVFLECVQDMDHENMFWYRQDPGLGLRLIYFSYDVKMKEKGDIPEGYSVSREKKERFSLILESASTNQTSMYLCASSKSSAANQPQHFGDGTRLSIL.

This clone appeared a few times. V usage is TRBV10-3 and J usage is TRBJ1-1; D gene ambiguous. Trimming cost V 3 bases and J 3 bases, with 11 bases left between them. The CDR3 runs 14 residues. Germline CDR1 and CDR2: ENHRY and SYGVKD. The CDR3 bases are TGTGCCATCAGTGACACGGGAGGCGACACTGAAGCTTTCTTT. Its translation is CAISDTGGDTEAFF.

This CDR3 reads CASSLDLAGSGNTIYF. As DNA, the CDR3 is TGTGCCAGCAGCTTGGATCTGGCGGGGTCTGGAAACACCATATATTTT. The chain carries TRBV5-4 and TRBJ1-3; no firm D call. Germline CDR1 reads SGHNT; CDR2 reads YYREEE (reference sequence). V was cut by 0 bases and J by 1 base, with 11 bases left in between. The CDR3 sequence is 16 residues long.